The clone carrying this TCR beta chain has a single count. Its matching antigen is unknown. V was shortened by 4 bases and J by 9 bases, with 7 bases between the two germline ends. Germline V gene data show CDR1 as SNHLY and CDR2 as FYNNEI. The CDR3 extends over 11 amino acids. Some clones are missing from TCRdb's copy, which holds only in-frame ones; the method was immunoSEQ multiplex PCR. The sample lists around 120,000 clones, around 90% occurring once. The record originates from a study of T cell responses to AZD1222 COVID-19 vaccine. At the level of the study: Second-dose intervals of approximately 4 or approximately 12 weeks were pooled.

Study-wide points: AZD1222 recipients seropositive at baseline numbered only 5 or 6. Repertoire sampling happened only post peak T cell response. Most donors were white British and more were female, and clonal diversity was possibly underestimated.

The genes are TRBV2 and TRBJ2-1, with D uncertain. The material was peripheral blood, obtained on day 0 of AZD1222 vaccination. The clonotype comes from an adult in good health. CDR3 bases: TGTGCCAGCAGTGTGGTTTCTGAGCAGTTCTTC. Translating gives CASSVVSEQFF. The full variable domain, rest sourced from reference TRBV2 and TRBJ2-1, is EPEVTQTPSHQVTQMGQEVILRCVPISNHLYFYWYRQILGQKVEFLVSFYNNEISEKSEIFDDQFSVERPDGSNFTLKIRSTKLEDSAMYFCASSVVSEQFFGPGTRLTVL.